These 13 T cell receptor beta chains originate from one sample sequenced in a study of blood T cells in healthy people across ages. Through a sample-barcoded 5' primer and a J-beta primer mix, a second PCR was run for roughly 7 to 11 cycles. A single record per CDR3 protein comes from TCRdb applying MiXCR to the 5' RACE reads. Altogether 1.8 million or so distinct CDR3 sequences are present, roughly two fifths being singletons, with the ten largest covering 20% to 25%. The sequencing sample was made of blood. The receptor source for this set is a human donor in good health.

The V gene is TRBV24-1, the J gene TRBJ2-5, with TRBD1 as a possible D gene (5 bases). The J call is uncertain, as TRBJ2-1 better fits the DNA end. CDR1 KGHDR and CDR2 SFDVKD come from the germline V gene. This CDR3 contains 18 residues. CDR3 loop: CATSDFGADSYNQETQFF. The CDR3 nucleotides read TGTGCCACCAGTGATTTTGGGGCAGACTCATACAATCAAGAGACCCAGTTCTTC.

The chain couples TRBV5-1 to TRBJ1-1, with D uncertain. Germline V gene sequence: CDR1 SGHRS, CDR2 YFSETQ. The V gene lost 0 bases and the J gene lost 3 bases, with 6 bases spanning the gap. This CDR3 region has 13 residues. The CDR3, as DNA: TGCGCCAGCAGCTTGGACCCTGACACTGAAGCTTTCTTT. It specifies CASSLDPDTEAFF.

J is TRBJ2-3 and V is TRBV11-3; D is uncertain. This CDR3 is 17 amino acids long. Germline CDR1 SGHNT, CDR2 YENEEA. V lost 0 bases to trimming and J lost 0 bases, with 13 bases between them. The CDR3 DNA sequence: TGTGCCAGCAGCTTAGATTATTCAGAGACTAGCACAGATACGCAGTATTTT. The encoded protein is CASSLDYSETSTDTQYF.

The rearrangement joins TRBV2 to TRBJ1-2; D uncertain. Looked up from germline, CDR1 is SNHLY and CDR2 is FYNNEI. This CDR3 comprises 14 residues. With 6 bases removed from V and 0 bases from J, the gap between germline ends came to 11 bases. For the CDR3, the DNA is TGTGCCAGCAGGGCCTGGCACACTAACTATGGCTACACCTTC. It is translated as CASRAWHTNYGYTF.

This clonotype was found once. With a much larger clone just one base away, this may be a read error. CDR3: CASTPGDGYTF. The CDR3 nucleotides are TGTGCCAGCACCCCTGGGGATGGCTACACCTTC. The rearrangement links TRBV28 to TRBJ1-2; D gene uncertain. Germline-derived CDR1 and CDR2 are MDHEN and SYDVKM. This CDR3 is built from 11 residues. V was trimmed by 7 bases and J by 6 bases, leaving 9 bases between them.

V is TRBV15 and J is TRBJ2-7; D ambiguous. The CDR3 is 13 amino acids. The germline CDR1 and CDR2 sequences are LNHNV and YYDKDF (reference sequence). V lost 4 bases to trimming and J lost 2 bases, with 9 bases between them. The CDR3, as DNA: TGTGCCACCAGCAATCTAGAAGCCTACGAGCAGTACTTC. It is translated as CATSNLEAYEQYF.

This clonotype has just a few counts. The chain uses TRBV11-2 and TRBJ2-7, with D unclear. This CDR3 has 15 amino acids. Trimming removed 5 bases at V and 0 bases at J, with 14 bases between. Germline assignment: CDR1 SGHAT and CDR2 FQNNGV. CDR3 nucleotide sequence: TGTGCCAGCAGCCCATTGAATTTAATCTCCTACGAGCAGTACTTC. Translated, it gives CASSPLNLISYEQYF.

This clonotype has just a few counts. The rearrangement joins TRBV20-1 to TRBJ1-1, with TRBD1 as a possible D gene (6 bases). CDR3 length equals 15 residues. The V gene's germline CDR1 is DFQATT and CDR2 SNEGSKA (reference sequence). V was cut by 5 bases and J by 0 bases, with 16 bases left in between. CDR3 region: CSAYHTGWVNTEAFF. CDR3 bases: TGCAGTGCTTACCATACAGGGTGGGTGAACACTGAAGCTTTCTTT.

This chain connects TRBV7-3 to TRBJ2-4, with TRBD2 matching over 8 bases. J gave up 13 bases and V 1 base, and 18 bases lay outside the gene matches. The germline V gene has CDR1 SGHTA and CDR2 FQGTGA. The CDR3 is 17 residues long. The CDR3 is CASSLNIGAGEGEIQYF. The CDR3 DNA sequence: TGTGCCAGCAGCTTAAATATCGGAGCGGGGGAAGGAGAGATCCAGTACTTC.

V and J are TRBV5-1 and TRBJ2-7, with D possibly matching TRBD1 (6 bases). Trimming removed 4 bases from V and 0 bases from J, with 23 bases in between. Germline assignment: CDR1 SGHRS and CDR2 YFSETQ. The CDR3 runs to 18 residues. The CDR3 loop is CASSPEPGHPSGSYEQYF. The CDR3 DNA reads TGCGCCAGCAGCCCTGAACCGGGACACCCCTCGGGCTCCTACGAGCAGTACTTC.

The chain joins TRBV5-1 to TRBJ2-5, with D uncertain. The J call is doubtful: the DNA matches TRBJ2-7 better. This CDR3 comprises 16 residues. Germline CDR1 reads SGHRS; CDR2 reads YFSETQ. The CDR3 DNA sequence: TGCGCCAGCAGCTTGGCCGGCCCCCGTGAGTTTGCCGAGCAGTACTTC. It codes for CASSLAGPREFAEQYF.

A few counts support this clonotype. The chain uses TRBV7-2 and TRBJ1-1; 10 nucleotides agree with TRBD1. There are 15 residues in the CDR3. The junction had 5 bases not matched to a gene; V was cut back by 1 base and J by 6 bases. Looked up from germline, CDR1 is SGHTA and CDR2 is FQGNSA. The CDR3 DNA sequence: TGTGCCAGCAGCTTAGGGGACAGGGGATGGGCTGAAGCTTTCTTT. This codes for CASSLGDRGWAEAFF.

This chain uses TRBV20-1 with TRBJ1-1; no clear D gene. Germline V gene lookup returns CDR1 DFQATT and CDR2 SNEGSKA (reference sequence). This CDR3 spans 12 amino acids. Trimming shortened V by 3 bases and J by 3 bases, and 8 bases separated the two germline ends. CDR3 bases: TGCAGTGCTAGGGCCCCCGACACTGAAGCTTTCTTT. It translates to CSARAPDTEAFF.